The 16 T cell receptor beta chains below were found in one sample sequenced in a study of blood T cell repertoires in COVID-19. Clones were read by immunoSEQ multiplex PCR, and TCRdb kept only the in-frame ones, dropping some. The sample carries about 130,000 clones, over 70% recorded once. Sequencing used peripheral blood. These receptors were taken from a woman aged 45 to 65 with acute or convalescent COVID-19.

The V call is TRBV5-4, the J call TRBJ2-7, with a weak D call TRBD1 (5 bases). With 0 bases removed from V and 5 bases from J, the gap between germline ends came to 18 bases. Per germline, CDR1 SGHNT and CDR2 YYREEE (reference sequence). CDR3 length equals 16 residues. DNA of the CDR3: TGTGCCAGCAGCTTGGAGGCAGGGTCCATTTCCCACGAGCAGTACTTC. This translates into CASSLEAGSISHEQYF.

V usage is TRBV5-4 and J usage is TRBJ1-1; a possible D gene is TRBD1 (5 bases). In germline, CDR1 is SGHNT, CDR2 YYREEE (reference sequence). The V and J ends lost 4 bases and 0 bases respectively, with 13 bases between them. This CDR3 comprises 15 residues. CDR3 region: CASSLPPGMNTEAFF. The CDR3 DNA follows: TGTGCCAGCAGCCTCCCACCAGGGATGAACACTGAAGCTTTCTTT.

CDR3: CASSRGDRDYGYTF. CDR3 bases: TGTGCCAGCAGCCGGGGGGACAGGGACTATGGCTACACCTTC. The chain couples TRBV3-1 (or the pseudogene TRBV3-2) to TRBJ1-2; TRBD1 aligns across 9 bases. The CDR3 extends over 14 amino acids. The germline V gene encodes CDR1 LGHDT and CDR2 YNNKEL (reference sequence). V lost 4 bases, J lost 3 bases, and 3 bases stayed unmatched.

This rearrangement joins TRBV27 to TRBJ2-2; D remains unclear. The CDR3 runs 12 residues. The ends were cut back, 6 bases at V and 5 bases at J, with 7 bases in the middle. Germline CDR1 is MNHEY and CDR2 is SMNVEV (reference sequence). The CDR3 reads CASSYRTGELFF. The CDR3 DNA follows: TGTGCCAGCAGCTACCGGACCGGGGAGCTGTTTTTT.

V gene TRBV29-1 combines with J gene TRBJ2-7; 9 bases are shared with TRBD1. Germline CDR1 and CDR2: SQVTM and ANQGSEA. This CDR3 has 14 residues. The J segment lost 2 bases and the V segment lost 6 bases, leaving 8 bases of the junction unmatched. The CDR3 nucleotides read TGCAGCGTGTCCGACAGGGGGACTACCTACGAGCAGTACTTC. Translation gives CSVSDRGTTYEQYF.

The gene calls are TRBV19 and TRBJ2-2; 7 nucleotides agree with TRBD2. V lost 5 bases to trimming and J lost 6 bases; unmatched junction nucleotides: 6. Germline V CDR1 and CDR2: LNHDA, SQIVND (reference sequence). The CDR3 covers 14 residues. This CDR3 is CASSATSVAGELFF. CDR3 in DNA: TGTGCCAGTAGTGCTACTAGCGTTGCCGGGGAGCTGTTTTTT. Based on the CDR3 plus reference TRBV19 and TRBJ2-2, the full variable domain is DGGITQSPKYLFRKEGQNVTLSCEQNLNHDAMYWYRQDPGQGLRLIYYSQIVNDFQKGDIAEGYSVSREKKESFPLTVTSAQKNPTAFYLCASSATSVAGELFFGEGSRLTVL.

The rearrangement uses TRBV28 and TRBJ1-1, with D perhaps TRBD1 (6 bases). The CDR3 is 15 amino acids. V dropped 3 bases and J dropped 1 base, with 12 bases sitting between them. The germline gives CDR1 MDHEN, CDR2 SYDVKM. CDR3 sequence: CASSFFGTRNTEAFF. As DNA, the CDR3 is TGTGCCAGCAGTTTCTTTGGGACACGGAACACTGAAGCTTTCTTT.

The genes are TRBV4-2 and TRBJ1-5, with 9 nucleotides matching TRBD1. The CDR3 sequence is 14 residues long. Germline assignment: CDR1 LGHNA and CDR2 YNFKEQ. The junction had 8 bases not matched to a gene; V was cut back by 5 bases and J by 9 bases. The CDR3 DNA reads TGTGCCAGCAGCGACCGGGACAGGGTCCTGCCCCAGCATTTT. Translation: CASSDRDRVLPQHF.

The chain couples TRBV6-5 to TRBJ2-1; no reliable D call. This CDR3 comprises 13 residues. The germline V gene has CDR1 MNHEY and CDR2 SVGAGI. V was shortened by 6 bases and J by 5 bases, with 11 bases between the two germline ends. The CDR3 DNA sequence: TGTGCCAGCAGGGGCCAGAATAACAATGAGCAGTTCTTC. It encodes CASRGQNNNEQFF.

This chain uses TRBV2 with TRBJ2-7; 9 nucleotides line up with TRBD1. The CDR3 sequence is 19 residues long. J was trimmed by 1 base and V by 8 bases; bases with no gene match: 21. Germline V gene data show CDR1 as SNHLY and CDR2 as FYNNEI. The CDR3 sequence is CASVRFGLQGASYSYEQYF. The CDR3 coding sequence is TGTGCCAGCGTAAGGTTTGGATTACAGGGGGCAAGTTATTCCTACGAGCAGTACTTC.

This rearrangement joins TRBV14 to TRBJ2-1; D is undetermined. Trimming shortened V by 5 bases and J by 0 bases, and 11 bases separated the two germline ends. The CDR3 has 15 amino acids. Germline V gene sequence: CDR1 SGHDN, CDR2 FVKESK. CDR3 in amino acids: CASSVLPSSYNEQFF. DNA of the CDR3: TGTGCCAGCAGCGTACTACCCAGCTCCTACAATGAGCAGTTCTTC.

J is TRBJ1-2 and V is TRBV10-3, with 7 bases lining up with TRBD1. CDR3 size: 12 residues. V dropped 8 bases and J dropped 11; count of bases not matched to a gene: 11. Germline V lookup: CDR1 ENHRY, CDR2 SYGVKD. The DNA for the CDR3 is TGTGCCATCCGGGGGACAGACACAGGGTACACCTTC. Protein sequence: CAIRGTDTGYTF.

The V call is TRBV27, the J call TRBJ1-6; 7 positions match TRBD1. This CDR3 contains 14 residues. Germline V gene lookup returns CDR1 MNHEY and CDR2 SMNVEV (reference sequence). Germline trimming cut 6 bases from V and 9 bases from J; bases unmatched to any gene: 8. CDR3 DNA: TGTGCCAGCAGATTTACAGGGGCCGGTTCACCCCTCCACTTT. As protein: CASRFTGAGSPLHF.

The chain employs TRBV3-1 (or the pseudogene TRBV3-2) and TRBJ2-5, with 11 positions matching TRBD2. Germline-derived CDR1 and CDR2 are LGHDT and YNNKEL (reference sequence). CDR3 size: 16 residues. Trimming at V came to 4 bases and at J to 2 bases, leaving 6 bases not matched to a gene. Here the CDR3 DNA reads TGTGCCAGCAGCCTTACTAGCGGGGGTCCTCAAGAGACCCAGTACTTC. Amino acids: CASSLTSGGPQETQYF.

The chain combines TRBV7-9 with TRBJ1-5; tentatively, D is TRBD1 (5 bases). Trimming took 5 bases from V and 6 from J, leaving 8 bases between them. This CDR3 has 12 residues. CDR1 and CDR2 (germline): SEHNR, FQNEAQ (reference sequence). The CDR3 DNA reads as TGTGCCAGCAGCCGGCAGGGTCAGCCCCAGCATTTT. Amino acids: CASSRQGQPQHF.

The chain carries TRBV25-1 and TRBJ1-2; D is uncertain. In germline, CDR1 is MGHDK, CDR2 SYGVNS. This CDR3 has 14 residues. Deletions cut 0 bases from V and 0 bases from J, with 5 bases between. The CDR3 sequence: CASSEYGANYGYTF. CDR3 nucleotide sequence: TGTGCCAGCAGTGAATACGGAGCTAACTATGGCTACACCTTC.